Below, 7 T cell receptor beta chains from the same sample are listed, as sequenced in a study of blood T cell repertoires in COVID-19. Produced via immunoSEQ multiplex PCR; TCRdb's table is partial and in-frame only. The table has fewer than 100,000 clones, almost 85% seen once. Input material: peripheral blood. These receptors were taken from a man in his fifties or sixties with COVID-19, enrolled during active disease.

The CDR3 region is CASSVGASGRVSYNEQFF. The CDR3 DNA reads as TGTGCCAGCAGCGTAGGGGCTAGCGGGAGGGTATCCTACAATGAGCAGTTCTTC. The genes are TRBV9 and TRBJ2-1; 12 positions agree with TRBD2. The CDR3 spans 18 residues. The junction had 5 bases not matched to a gene; V was cut back by 0 bases and J by 1 base. The germline V gene has CDR1 SGDLS and CDR2 YYNGEE.

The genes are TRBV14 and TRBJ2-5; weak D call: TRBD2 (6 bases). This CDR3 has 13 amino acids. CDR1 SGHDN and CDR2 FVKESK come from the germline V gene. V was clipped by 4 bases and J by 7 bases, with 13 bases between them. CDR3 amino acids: CASSPGTWGTQYF. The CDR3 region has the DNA TGTGCCAGCAGCCCGGGGACTTGGGGGACCCAGTACTTC.

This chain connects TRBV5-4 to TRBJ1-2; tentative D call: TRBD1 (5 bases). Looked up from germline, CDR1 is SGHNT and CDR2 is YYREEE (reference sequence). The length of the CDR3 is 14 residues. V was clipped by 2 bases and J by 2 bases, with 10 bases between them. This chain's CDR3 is CASSFWGGNYGYTF. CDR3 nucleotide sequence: TGTGCCAGCAGCTTTTGGGGGGGGAACTATGGCTACACCTTC. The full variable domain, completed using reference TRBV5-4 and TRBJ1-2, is ETGVTQSPTHLIKTRGQQVTLRCSSQSGHNTVSWYQQALGQGPQFIFQYYREEENGRGNFPPRFSGLQFPNYSSELNVNALELDDSALYLCASSFWGGNYGYTFGSGTRLTVV.

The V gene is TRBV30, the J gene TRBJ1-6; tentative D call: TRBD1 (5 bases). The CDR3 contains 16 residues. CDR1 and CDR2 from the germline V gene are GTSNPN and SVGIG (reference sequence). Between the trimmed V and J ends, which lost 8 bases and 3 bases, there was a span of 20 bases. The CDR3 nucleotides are TGTGCCCTGGAGGACCAGGGAGGGAACTATAATTCACCCCTCCACTTT. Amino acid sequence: CALEDQGGNYNSPLHF.

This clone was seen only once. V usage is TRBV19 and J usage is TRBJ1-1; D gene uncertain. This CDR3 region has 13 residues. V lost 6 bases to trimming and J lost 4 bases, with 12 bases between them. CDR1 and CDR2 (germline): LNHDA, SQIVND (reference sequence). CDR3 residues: CASSSMSGTEAFF. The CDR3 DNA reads TGTGCCAGTAGCTCAATGTCGGGCACTGAAGCTTTCTTT.

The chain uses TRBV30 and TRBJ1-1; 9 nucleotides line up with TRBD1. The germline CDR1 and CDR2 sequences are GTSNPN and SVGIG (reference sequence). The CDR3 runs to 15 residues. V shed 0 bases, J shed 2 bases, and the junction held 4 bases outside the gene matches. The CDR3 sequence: CAWSVWTGDNTEAFF. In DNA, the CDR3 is TGTGCCTGGAGTGTATGGACAGGGGATAACACTGAAGCTTTCTTT.

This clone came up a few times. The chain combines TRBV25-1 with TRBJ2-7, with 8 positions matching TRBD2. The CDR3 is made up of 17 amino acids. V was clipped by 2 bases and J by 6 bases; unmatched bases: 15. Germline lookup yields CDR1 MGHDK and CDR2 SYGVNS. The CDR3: CASSEEREGPGGAEQYF. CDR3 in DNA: TGTGCCAGCAGTGAAGAAAGGGAGGGACCGGGAGGGGCCGAGCAGTACTTC.